A selection of T cell receptor beta chains follows, all from one sample in a study of blood T cell repertoires in COVID-19. Libraries were prepared by immunoSEQ multiplex PCR; TCRdb keeps only in-frame clonotypes and omits some of them. Of 200,000 to 300,000 clones listed, roughly 87% are singletons. What was sequenced was peripheral blood. These receptors all stem from a man between 18 and 35 years old with active or convalescent COVID-19. Each CDR3 is given with its conserved first and last residue.

V gene	J gene	CDR3 protein
TRBV27	TRBJ1-4	CASSPRALKPTEKLFF
TRBV7-2	TRBJ2-2	CASSFRVGGNTGELFF
TRBV5-1	TRBJ2-7	CASSRGSEQYF
TRBV18	TRBJ2-4	CASSPLGGTSGALAKNIQYF
TRBV29-1	TRBJ2-7	CSVARGGYEQYF
TRBV5-4	TRBJ2-3	CASSPGTSGRLDTQYF
TRBV28	TRBJ1-4	CASSPDRDNEKLFF
TRBV24-1	TRBJ2-2	CATSGGDRPPANTGELFF
TRBV13	TRBJ1-1	CASSFYTEAFF
TRBV5-1	TRBJ2-7	CASSREGIYEQYF
TRBV29-1	TRBJ1-2	CSVEGTASLYGYTF
TRBV7-2	TRBJ1-1	CASSAQLGTEAFF
TRBV14	TRBJ2-1	CASSQVRDREFF
TRBV7-2	TRBJ2-5	CASRPGYRAPKYQETQYF
TRBV7-2	TRBJ1-2	CASSLEQARGYGYTF
TRBV19	TRBJ2-7	CASTSGYEQYF
TRBV12-3/TRBV12-4	TRBJ1-3	CASSDFGNTIYF
TRBV9	TRBJ2-3	CASSSGGAGTDTQYF
TRBV6-2/TRBV6-3	TRBJ1-1	CASSDRYTEAFF
TRBV15	TRBJ1-2	CATSRDYDRDTSNYGYTF
TRBV19	TRBJ2-1	CASSIVSSFKEQFF
TRBV15	TRBJ2-5	CATSRVSSQGETQYF
TRBV28	TRBJ2-1	CASSLFSGGIGYNEQFF
TRBV6-2/TRBV6-3	TRBJ1-5	CASSRDRNQPQHF
TRBV6-5	TRBJ1-5	CASSWTGNDQPQHF
TRBV29-1	TRBJ1-2	CSVEDRGDYGYTF
TRBV10-3	TRBJ2-1	CAISEGTGNEQFF
TRBV6-5	TRBJ2-7	CASRTLPTGRNEQYF
TRBV7-2	TRBJ2-7	CASSLQGGYYEQYF
TRBV11-2	TRBJ2-5	CASSLMRLGGETQYF
TRBV21-1	TRBJ1-1	CASSHGQKTGAFF
TRBV28	TRBJ2-1	CASSFGGGRISYNEQFF
TRBV7-3	TRBJ1-3	CASSLSPGAGNTIYF
TRBV19	TRBJ2-1	CASRRQFYNEQFF
TRBV29-1	TRBJ1-1	CSVTGTGGPPAFF
TRBV18	TRBJ2-5	CASSPPVPGLKETQYF
TRBV19	TRBJ1-2	CASFGTGADYGYTF
TRBV5-1	TRBJ1-1	CASSLGLGGRNTEAFF
TRBV7-2	TRBJ2-2	CASSFLAGANTGELFF
TRBV18	TRBJ2-6	CASSLSGSGANVLTF
TRBV7-3	TRBJ2-7	CASSQGREGEQYF
TRBV10-2	TRBJ1-5	CASTGTGGEGIQPQHF
TRBV10-2	TRBJ2-1	CASSESGEDEQFF
TRBV19	TRBJ2-3	CAIGTSGNTDTQYF
TRBV6-5	TRBJ1-2	CASSYSTGGGYTF
TRBV18	TRBJ2-2	CASSPIQGISNTGELFF
TRBV21-1	TRBJ2-1	CASSKGSGGFNNEQFF
TRBV11-2	TRBJ1-6	CASSANGGNSPLHF
TRBV7-2	TRBJ1-1	CASRPTPGNTEAFF
TRBV9	TRBJ1-6	CASSVGDTSPLHF
TRBV27	TRBJ2-3	CASSRGTSRITDTQYF
TRBV3-1/TRBV3-2	TRBJ2-3	CASSQALARTDTQYF
TRBV6-2/TRBV6-3	TRBJ2-1	CASSPSASGYNEQFF
TRBV11-1	TRBJ2-2	CASSPFVDTGELFF
TRBV7-7	TRBJ2-5	CASSLERGGPWETQYF
TRBV6-5	TRBJ2-1	CASSQGGTTNEQFF
TRBV5-8	TRBJ2-2	CASSLNWGPGELFF
TRBV5-6	TRBJ1-1	CASSQTRQGSWRGSEAFF
TRBV15	TRBJ1-4	CATSRDEPGQGVEKLFF